The sequence of this T cell receptor beta chain was determined in a study of T cells in Graves' hyperthyroidism and ophthalmopathy. Study at large: Peripheral blood was taken when the disease was first diagnosed, before any treatment began.

Germline V gene data show CDR1 as SGHTA and CDR2 as FQGTGA. Trimming removed 5 bases from V and 3 bases from J, with 9 bases in between. The length of the CDR3 is 13 residues. Notes on this clonotype: Its specificity is not known.

Patients aged 18 to 65 had newly diagnosed hyperthyroidism of under 2 months' duration. Clinical symptoms, serum thyroxine, TRAb, thyroid ultrasound and orbital computed tomography informed diagnoses. Whole-study findings and limits: Most expanded thyroid clonotypes above 0.001 also appeared in blood.

The CDR3 regions of TCR beta were amplified from RNA transcripts. HTBI primers drove first-round RT-PCR of the TCR CDR3. MiXCR, run by TCRdb on the multiplex PCR reads, gives a single entry per CDR3 protein. Among more than 150,000 distinct CDR3 sequences, about 15% were seen once, and the ten largest hold 25% to 35%. The sequenced sample was blood. The rearrangement links TRBV7-3 to TRBJ2-3; unclear D gene. This TCR derives from a woman aged 50 to 60 with Graves' hyperthyroidism. This CDR3 is CASSPELTDTQYF. The DNA for the CDR3 is TGTGCCAGCAGCCCCGAGCTGACAGATACGCAGTATTTT. Full variable domain (rest looked up from reference TRBV7-3 and TRBJ2-3): GAGVSQTPSNKVTEKGKYVELRCDPISGHTALYWYRQSLGQGPEFLIYFQGTGAADDSGLPNDRFFAVRPEGSVSTLKIQRTERGDSAVYLCASSPELTDTQYFGPGTRLTVL.